These 30 T cell receptor beta chains share one sample of origin, sequenced in a study of EBV T-cell therapy then PD-1 blockade in nasopharyngeal carcinoma. The protocol was immunoSEQ multiplex PCR, while the TCRdb copy is restricted to in-frame clones and leaves out a portion. The sample carries fewer than 25,000 clones, over 75% recorded once. Noted treatment: AdE1-LMPpoly-expanded autologous EBV-specific T-cell therapy followed by anti-PD-1 nivolumab. The antigens these receptors bind are not known. The sample in question was CD8+ T cells from blood, obtained around day 65 from a patient whose treatment included autologous EBV-specific T cells and nivolumab. These TCRs come from a man aged 35 to 55 with nasopharyngeal carcinoma.

The chain uses TRBV4-3 and TRBJ2-3; D possibly corresponds to TRBD1 (5 bases). The CDR3 is made up of 16 amino acids. The ends were cut back, 0 bases at V and 4 bases at J, with 14 bases in the middle. Germline CDR1 LGHNA, CDR2 YSLEER. The chain's CDR3 is CASSQDQGVGSDTQYF. The DNA of the CDR3 is TGCGCCAGCAGCCAAGACCAAGGGGTTGGGTCAGATACGCAGTATTTT.

This chain joins TRBV6-2 or TRBV6-3 and TRBJ2-6; perhaps TRBD1 as D (5 bases). Germline CDR1 MNHEY, CDR2 SVGEGT. V gave up 2 bases and J gave up 4 bases, with 12 bases separating them. The CDR3 contains 16 residues. In DNA form, the CDR3 reads TGTGCCAGCAGTTACGGGCCTAGGGGCGGGGCCAACGTCCTGACTTTC. Translation gives CASSYGPRGGANVLTF.

The chain joins TRBV7-9 to TRBJ2-7; 7 nucleotides align to TRBD1. Germline loops: CDR1 SEHNR, CDR2 FQNEAQ (reference sequence). The junction had 7 bases not matched to a gene; V was cut back by 10 bases and J by 1 base. There are 13 residues in the CDR3. The DNA of the CDR3 is TGTGCCACCAAGGGACAGCCTTCCTACGAGCAGTACTTC. Residues: CATKGQPSYEQYF.

This rearrangement joins TRBV7-6 to TRBJ1-6, with D possibly TRBD1 on 6 matching bases. Trimming stripped 0 bases from V and 6 bases from J, with 9 bases between. The CDR3 runs 15 residues. CDR1 SGHVS and CDR2 FNYEAQ come from the germline V gene. DNA of the CDR3: TGTGCCAGCAGCTTAGCGAGGGGGAGTAATTCACCCCTCCACTTT. As protein: CASSLARGSNSPLHF. The entire variable domain, with the rest obtained from reference TRBV7-6 and TRBJ1-6, is as follows: GAGVSQSPRYKVTKRGQDVALRCDPISGHVSLYWYRQALGQGPEFLTYFNYEAQQDKSGLPNDRFSAERPEGSISTLTIQRTEQRDSAMYRCASSLARGSNSPLHFGNGTRLTVT.

This clone is a singleton in its sample. The V call is TRBV4-1, the J call TRBJ1-1, with D possibly matching TRBD1 (6 bases). This CDR3 has 14 amino acids. Germline CDR1 reads MGHRA; CDR2 reads YSYEKL. Trimming removed 5 bases from V and 13 bases from J, with 23 bases in between. CDR3 DNA sequence: TGCGCCAGCAGCTCGGACAGCTGGGCGGAGAGTGATTTCTTT. This translates into CASSSDSWAESDFF.

The chain combines TRBV10-3 with TRBJ1-4; 8 bases line up with TRBD1. The CDR3 consists of 20 residues. V shed 3 bases and J 7 bases; nucleotides not matched to a gene: 22. Germline V lookup: CDR1 ENHRY, CDR2 SYGVKD. The CDR3: CAISELWDRSLDRATEKLFF. The CDR3 DNA reads as TGTGCCATCAGTGAACTCTGGGACAGGTCCTTGGACAGGGCAACTGAAAAACTGTTTTTT.

V gene TRBV2 combines with J gene TRBJ1-2; D is possibly TRBD1 (6 bases). The V end was cut by 6 bases, the J end by 6 bases, with 14 bases between. The length of the CDR3 is 13 residues. Germline CDR1 SNHLY, CDR2 FYNNEI. DNA for the CDR3: TGTGCCAGCAGAGGGGGACACCTTAATGGCTACACCTTC. Encoded protein: CASRGGHLNGYTF.

The chain's CDR3 is CAIKDRQETQYF. CDR3 sequence (DNA): TGTGCCATCAAGGACAGGCAAGAGACCCAGTACTTC. V and J are TRBV10-3 and TRBJ2-5; 7 positions agree with TRBD1. Unmatched junction bases numbered 1, after V lost 7 bases and J lost 2 bases. The CDR3 loop spans 12 amino acids. CDR1 and CDR2 from the germline V gene are ENHRY and SYGVKD.

This clone showed up just once. The chain has TRBV7-8 and TRBJ2-1; no reliable D call. Trimming shortened V by 1 base and J by 8 bases, and 6 bases separated the two germline ends. Per germline, CDR1 SGHVS and CDR2 FQNEAQ. The CDR3 runs 12 residues. The CDR3: CASSLVGDEQFF. As DNA, the CDR3 is TGTGCCAGCAGCTTAGTAGGAGATGAGCAGTTCTTC.

This chain joins TRBV4-2 and TRBJ1-1; 7 nucleotides match TRBD1. Germline trimming cut 0 bases from V and 1 base from J; bases unmatched to any gene: 2. CDR1 LGHNA and CDR2 YNFKEQ come from the germline V gene. This CDR3 contains 15 residues. For the CDR3, the DNA is TGTGCCAGCAGCCAAGACAGACAGGGGAACACTGAAGCTTTCTTT. Its translation: CASSQDRQGNTEAFF.

The chain uses TRBV4-1 and TRBJ2-2; no definite D call. CDR1 and CDR2 from the germline V gene are MGHRA and YSYEKL. Between the trimmed V and J ends, which lost 0 bases and 5 bases, there was a span of 10 bases. CDR3 size: 15 residues. The CDR3 protein is CASSQERVRTGELFF. The CDR3 coding sequence is TGCGCCAGCAGCCAAGAAAGGGTCAGGACCGGGGAGCTGTTTTTT.

The chain joins TRBV9 to TRBJ2-3, with D possibly called TRBD1 or TRBD2 (5 bases each). In germline, CDR1 is SGDLS, CDR2 YYNGEE. Trimming removed 4 bases at V and 3 bases at J, with 12 bases between. The CDR3 is made up of 14 amino acids. CDR3 region: CASSPQGRTDTQYF. DNA of the CDR3: TGTGCCAGCAGCCCTCAGGGACGGACAGATACGCAGTATTTT.

The J gene is TRBJ2-7, the V gene TRBV18; D gene unclear. CDR3 size: 17 residues. CDR1 and CDR2 from the germline V gene are KGHSH and LQKENI. V lost 2 bases and J 4 bases, leaving 21 bases between the germline ends. CDR3 in amino acids: CASSPKAKAETLYEQYF. CDR3 nucleotide sequence: TGTGCCAGCTCACCAAAGGCTAAAGCCGAGACCTTGTACGAGCAGTACTTC.

The J gene is TRBJ2-6, the V gene TRBV4-3; D may be TRBD1 (5 bases). Germline CDR1 LGHNA, CDR2 YSLEER. The CDR3 is 17 residues long. Trimming removed 0 bases at V and 1 base at J, with 10 bases between. CDR3 DNA: TGCGCCAGCAGCCAAGATGGGGCGGAATCTGGGGCCAACGTCCTGACTTTC. Amino acid sequence: CASSQDGAESGANVLTF.

The V and J genes are TRBV7-2 and TRBJ2-3; TRBD2 aligns across 8 bases. The CDR3 is made up of 16 amino acids. Germline-derived CDR1 and CDR2 are SGHTA and FQGNSA. Trimming removed 2 bases from V and 5 bases from J; junction bases left unmatched: 9. The CDR3 sequence is CASSLISGRGGDTQYF. In DNA, the CDR3 is TGTGCCAGCAGCTTAATTTCAGGCCGGGGGGGAGATACGCAGTATTTT.

The chain joins TRBV7-9 to TRBJ2-5; TRBD1 might be the D (6 bases). The CDR3 consists of 13 residues. V was cut by 3 bases and J by 3 bases, with 8 bases left in between. The V gene's germline CDR1 is SEHNR and CDR2 FQNEAQ (reference sequence). CDR3 region: CASSLDREETQYF. The CDR3 bases are TGTGCCAGCAGCTTGGACAGAGAAGAGACCCAGTACTTC.

This chain links TRBV6-6 with TRBJ2-1; no firm D call. Germline-derived CDR1 and CDR2 are MNHNY and SVGAGI (reference sequence). V lost 6 bases and J lost 0, with 9 bases in between. The length of the CDR3 is 14 residues. CDR3 in amino acids: CASRTLSSYNEQFF. The CDR3, as DNA: TGTGCCAGCAGGACACTGAGCTCCTACAATGAGCAGTTCTTC.

The chain uses TRBV11-2 and TRBJ1-6, with 7 positions matching TRBD1. The CDR3 spans 17 residues. CDR1 and CDR2 from the germline V gene are SGHAT and FQNNGV. V shed 0 bases and J 0 bases; nucleotides not matched to a gene: 2. The CDR3 nucleotides read TGTGCCAGCAGCTTAGAGACAGGGAGCTCCTATAATTCACCCCTCCACTTT. The encoded protein is CASSLETGSSYNSPLHF.

The rearrangement uses TRBV5-1 and TRBJ2-7; no clear D gene. V gave up 1 base and J gave up 1 base, with 12 bases separating them. CDR3 length: 15 amino acids. Germline CDR1 reads SGHRS; CDR2 reads YFSETQ. CDR3 coding DNA: TGCGCCAGCAGCTTGCAGGTCCCTTATTCCTACGAGCAGTACTTC. It translates to CASSLQVPYSYEQYF.

The gene calls are TRBV9 and TRBJ1-4, with 8 bases identical to TRBD1. V trimming: 4 bases; J trimming: 5 bases; junction bases outside the gene matches: 10. This CDR3 contains 16 residues. CDR1 SGDLS and CDR2 YYNGEE come from the germline V gene. CDR3: CASSTSKQGENEKLFF. The CDR3 nucleotides read TGTGCCAGCAGCACCAGCAAACAGGGGGAGAATGAAAAACTGTTTTTT.

The chain recombines TRBV9 with TRBJ2-5; D remains ambiguous. The CDR3 loop spans 14 amino acids. Germline loops: CDR1 SGDLS, CDR2 YYNGEE. The germline V and J ends were trimmed by 0 bases and 1 base, with 7 bases remaining between them. Written as DNA, the CDR3 is TGTGCCAGCAGCGTAGAGGGCAGCCAAGAGACCCAGTACTTC. Its protein product is CASSVEGSQETQYF. The complete variable domain, with remaining parts taken from reference TRBV9 and TRBJ2-5, reads DSGVTQTPKHLITATGQRVTLRCSPRSGDLSVYWYQQSLDQGLQFLIQYYNGEERAKGNILERFSAQQFPDLHSELNLSSLELGDSALYFCASSVEGSQETQYFGPGTRLLVL.

Concerning this clone: The identical CDR3 is also encoded by other nucleotide sequences in the sample. The chain combines TRBV27 with TRBJ1-1; 7 bases map to TRBD1. The J segment lost 4 bases and the V segment lost 6 bases, leaving 2 bases of the junction unmatched. CDR1 and CDR2 (germline): MNHEY, SMNVEV (reference sequence). CDR3 length: 12 residues. CDR3 sequence (DNA): TGTGCCAGCAGGCAGGGGGGCACTGAAGCTTTCTTT. Protein sequence: CASRQGGTEAFF.

The table lists this clone with a few counts. The chain carries TRBV14 and TRBJ2-3, with D unresolved. Trimming shortened V by 0 bases and J by 5 bases, and 6 bases separated the two germline ends. Germline V lookup: CDR1 SGHDN, CDR2 FVKESK. The CDR3 extends over 13 amino acids. The CDR3 nucleotides read TGTGCCAGCAGCCAAGATTCGTTAGATACGCAGTATTTT. As protein: CASSQDSLDTQYF.

The chain couples TRBV5-1 to TRBJ2-6, with 8 bases aligning to TRBD1. CDR1 is SGHRS, CDR2 YFSETQ, per germline. Losses at the gene ends were 2 bases for V and 0 bases for J; bases not matched to a gene: 4. The CDR3 has 17 residues. The CDR3 sequence is CASSLTGGGSGANVLTF. The DNA of the CDR3 is TGCGCCAGCAGCTTAACAGGGGGTGGCTCTGGGGCCAACGTCCTGACTTTC. Drawing the rest from reference TRBV5-1 and TRBJ2-6, the complete variable domain is KAGVTQTPRYLIKTRGQQVTLSCSPISGHRSVSWYQQTPGQGLQFLFEYFSETQRNKGNFPGRFSGRQFSNSRSEMNVSTLELGDSALYLCASSLTGGGSGANVLTFGAGSRLTVL.

The chain has TRBV19 and TRBJ2-7, with 9 positions matching TRBD1. This CDR3 is built from 12 residues. Trimming took 10 bases from V and 6 from J; bases not matched to a gene: 7. Germline V gene lookup returns CDR1 LNHDA and CDR2 SQIVND (reference sequence). In DNA form, the CDR3 reads TGTGCCACAAGGGGGGACAGGGTCGAGCAGTACTTC. It specifies CATRGDRVEQYF. Together with reference TRBV19 and TRBJ2-7, the CDR3 gives the full variable domain: DGGITQSPKYLFRKEGQNVTLSCEQNLNHDAMYWYRQDPGQGLRLIYYSQIVNDFQKGDIAEGYSVSREKKESFPLTVTSAQKNPTAFYLCATRGDRVEQYFGPGTRLTVT.

This chain connects TRBV4-1 to TRBJ2-7; possible D gene TRBD2, 6 bases. The CDR3 extends over 15 amino acids. The germline V and J ends were trimmed by 0 bases and 4 bases, with 13 bases remaining between them. CDR1 is MGHRA and CDR2 is YSYEKL in the germline V gene. The CDR3 region is CASSQDPSADYEQYF. The DNA for the CDR3 is TGCGCCAGCAGCCAAGATCCTAGCGCCGATTACGAGCAGTACTTC.

The chain combines TRBV20-1 with TRBJ1-6; the D is unclear. This CDR3 spans 10 amino acids. Trimming shortened V by 1 base and J by 9 bases, and 1 base separated the two germline ends. Germline values: CDR1 DFQATT, CDR2 SNEGSKA (reference sequence). The CDR3, as DNA: TGCAGTGCTAGAGGTTCACCCCTCCACTTT. Protein sequence: CSARGSPLHF.

The chain combines TRBV19 with TRBJ2-2; tentatively, D is TRBD2 (5 bases). CDR3 length: 15 residues. Trimming left V 1 base short and J 7 bases short, with 13 bases between. Per the germline V gene, CDR1 is LNHDA and CDR2 is SQIVND (reference sequence). DNA for the CDR3: TGTGCCAGTAGTATAGGACCCGGAGGAGTCGGGGAGCTGTTTTTT. Amino acids: CASSIGPGGVGELFF.

This clone is a singleton in its sample. The rearrangement joins TRBV4-3 to TRBJ1-6; 8 bases line up with TRBD1. After removal of 1 base from V and 2 bases from J, the junction contained 4 bases not matched to a gene. CDR1 is LGHNA and CDR2 is YSLEER in the germline V gene. This CDR3 region has 17 residues. The CDR3 DNA sequence: TGCGCCAGCAGCCAAGGGACAGGGTTGACCTATAATTCACCCCTCCACTTT. Translating gives CASSQGTGLTYNSPLHF.

This rearrangement joins TRBV6-4 to TRBJ2-6, with TRBD1 matching over 10 bases. After removal of 8 bases from V and 0 bases from J, the junction contained 7 bases not matched to a gene. This CDR3 region has 17 residues. Per the germline V gene, CDR1 is MRHNA and CDR2 is SNTAGT. The CDR3 protein is CASSLTGGGSGANVLTF. The CDR3 DNA is TGTGCCAGCTCATTGACAGGGGGCGGCTCTGGGGCCAACGTCCTGACTTTC.